A selection of T cell receptor beta chains follows, all from one sample in a study of Ad26.COV2.S vaccination and SARS-CoV-2 variants. Profiling relied on immunoSEQ multiplex PCR, and the TCRdb table lists in-frame clones only, not all of them. Found here are approximately 400,000 clones, about 90% of them singletons; the top ten hold about 3.9%. The sample was peripheral blood, taken after recovery from COVID-19. The receptor source for this set is a human donor who had recovered from COVID-19. CDR3s leave out the opening cysteine and the closing phenylalanine or tryptophan.

J: TRBJ1-1; length: 11; V: TRBV19; CDR3: ASSIGAGTEAF
J: TRBJ1-2; length: 13; V: TRBV5-6; CDR3: ASSLQGYLGDGYT
J: TRBJ1-2; length: 14; V: TRBV6-6; CDR3: ASSYSTGDRAAGYT
J: TRBJ2-2; length: 14; V: TRBV9; CDR3: ASSMSGGPGTGELF
J: TRBJ2-6; length: 12; V: TRBV6-1; CDR3: ASSGISGANVLT
J: TRBJ1-1; length: 13; V: TRBV19; CDR3: ASKINRGRNTEAF
J: TRBJ1-6; length: 12; V: TRBV29-1; CDR3: SVKTGDINSPLH
J: TRBJ2-2; length: 12; V: TRBV9; CDR3: ASSAAGGAGELF
J: TRBJ2-2; length: 9; V: TRBV6-6; CDR3: ASRGAGELF
J: TRBJ1-5; length: 15; V: TRBV19; CDR3: ASRLTGQFDSNQPQH
J: TRBJ1-6; length: 13; V: TRBV2; CDR3: ASRPQEGRNSPLH